This T cell receptor beta chain was profiled in a study of blood T cell repertoires in COVID-19. About the research overall: Spain, Italy and the United States supplied samples that represented acute and convalescent COVID-19. PBMCs, B-cell-depleted T cells, or T cells provided the cDNA or gDNA that made up the material.

In this sample, this clone turned up once. The authors' processing: Nucleated cell number was recorded as an estimate derived from reference gene primer amplification. Here immunoSEQ multiplex PCR was the method, and the copy in TCRdb shows in-frame clones only, minus some. The DNA gave D and trimming, while V, J and clone size come from that table. Of some 250,000 clones listed, about 90% are singletons. The CDR3 sequence is 14 residues long. The V end was cut by 4 bases, the J end by 5 bases, with 14 bases between. CDR1 and CDR2 (germline): LNHDA, SQIVND (reference sequence). Sequencing was done on a sample of peripheral blood. The chain has TRBV19 and TRBJ1-1, with D perhaps TRBD1 (5 bases). This receptor was identified in a man between 60 and 75 years old with acute or convalescent COVID-19. CDR3 sequence: CASSTLGGSTEAFF. Here the CDR3 DNA reads TGTGCCAGTAGTACGTTGGGGGGGAGTACTGAAGCTTTCTTT.